A single sample is the source of the 9 T cell receptor beta chains below, sequenced in a study of T cells expressing NK-cell markers. Using the 5' RACE reads, TCRdb records one entry per CDR3 protein without DNA. This sample's clone table lists fewer than 300,000 distinct CDR3 sequences. Input material: blood T cells: a sorted CD56 or NKG2C T cell subset, CD4+ or CD8+ T cells, or bulk PBMC T cells (not recorded which). The receptors here all came from a woman aged 18-70 years in good health.

This sequence joins TRBV20-1 and TRBJ2-4; the D call of TRBD2 rests on TCRdb alone, since no DNA is present to check it. Germline values: CDR1 DFQATT, CDR2 SNEGSKA (reference sequence). This CDR3 comprises 17 residues. CDR3 sequence: CSARPGLPYGGKNIQYF.

The chain joins TRBV18 to TRBJ2-6. CDR3 size: 16 residues. CDR1 is KGHSH, CDR2 LQKENI, per germline. The CDR3 reads CASSPPSGFGANVLTF.

This chain uses TRBV3-1 with TRBJ1-3. The CDR3 has 14 amino acids. Germline-derived CDR1 and CDR2 are LGHDT and YNNKEL (reference sequence). CDR3: CASSQTGSGNTIYF.

The gene calls are TRBV15 and TRBJ2-5; the TCRdb call, TRBD2, lacks DNA for checking. Germline V gene lookup returns CDR1 LNHNV and CDR2 YYDKDF (reference sequence). CDR3 length: 14 residues. Here the CDR3 reads CATSTSRTPETQYF.

The chain uses TRBV29-1 and TRBJ1-2; there is no DNA to check the TCRdb D call of TRBD1. Germline V gene sequence: CDR1 SQVTM, CDR2 ANQGSEA. The CDR3 totals 14 residues. The chain's CDR3 is CSVVRTGPNYGYTF.

The rearrangement joins TRBV20-1 to TRBJ2-5; no DNA is available, so the TRBD2 call from TCRdb remains unchecked. The CDR3 is 15 amino acids. CDR1 is DFQATT, CDR2 SNEGSKA, per germline (reference sequence). This CDR3 is CSATTSQRRQETQYF.

The gene calls are TRBV9 and TRBJ1-1. CDR1 and CDR2 (germline): SGDLS, YYNGEE. The CDR3 runs to 15 residues. The CDR3 reads CASSVDPILGTEAFF.

V is TRBV9 and J is TRBJ2-6; TCRdb returns TRBD2, unconfirmable since there is no DNA. In germline, CDR1 is SGDLS, CDR2 YYNGEE. The CDR3 spans 13 residues. CDR3 loop: CASGPSGANVLTF. The complete variable domain, with remaining parts taken from reference TRBV9 and TRBJ2-6, reads DSGVTQTPKHLITATGQRVTLRCSPRSGDLSVYWYQQSLDQGLQFLIQYYNGEERAKGNILERFSAQQFPDLHSELNLSSLELGDSALYFCASGPSGANVLTFGAGSRLTVL.

CDR3 protein: CSAQGVEPNTEAFF. The chain is built from TRBV20-1 and TRBJ1-1; TCRdb's D call, TRBD1, is unchecked because there is no DNA. This CDR3 has 14 residues. CDR1 is DFQATT and CDR2 is SNEGSKA in the germline V gene (reference sequence).